The sequence of this TCR beta chain was determined in a study of shared clonotypes between healthy human individuals. The germline V gene has CDR1 SNHLY and CDR2 FYNNEI. With 2 bases clipped from V and 4 bases from J, the junction kept 8 bases outside the gene matches. The CDR3 is made up of 15 amino acids. Positive CCR7 selection of CD45RO-negative cells yielded the naive CD8 cells, and terminally differentiated effector memory CD45RA+ cells were excluded. About this clone itself: Its target is unknown.

In the authors' workflow: Without quality scores, immunoSEQ junctional reads could not be filtered like full-length reads. Generated by immunoSEQ multiplex PCR, the TCRdb table keeps only in-frame clones and is missing some. V, J and clone size were drawn from that table, and D and trimming were deduced from the DNA. The sample holds about 2 million clones, 85% to 95% seen once. Study outcomes and limitations: Larger richness was generally estimated for naive than memory subsets.

The clonotype originates from a man aged 18 to 30 in good health. Sequences were obtained from naive CD8+ T cells sorted from blood. The chain employs TRBV2 and TRBJ2-7, with 7 bases aligning to TRBD2. The CDR3 DNA is TGTGCCAGCAGTGAAAGCGGGGACGCTTGGTACGAGCAGTACTTC. Translating it yields CASSESGDAWYEQYF.